A selection of T cell receptor beta chains follows, all from one sample in a study of radiation and T cells in renal cell carcinoma. Method: immunoSEQ multiplex PCR; TCRdb's copy keeps in-frame clones and lacks some. The sample carries around 160,000 clones, about 87% recorded once. The specimen was blood, collected from a patient whose treatment included radiotherapy and nephrectomy. Every receptor here comes from a woman between 65 and 79 years old with renal cell carcinoma. Each CDR3 is given with its conserved first and last residue. D genes are given only for firm matches. Only some rows state a clone size, as once, few, many or a class for expanded clones.

v_call: TRBV2; j_call: TRBJ1-1; clone_size: few; d_call: TRBD1; cdr3_aa: CASRGTANTEAFF; cdr3_nt: TGTGCCAGCCGCGGGACAGCTAACACTGAAGCTTTCTTT
v_call: TRBV5-5; j_call: TRBJ2-7; clone_size: NA; d_call: TRBD1; cdr3_aa: CASSSGKTGYSYEQYF; cdr3_nt: TGTGCCAGCAGCAGTGGGAAGACAGGGTACTCCTACGAGCAGTACTTC
v_call: TRBV6-5; j_call: TRBJ1-2; clone_size: NA; d_call: TRBD1; cdr3_aa: CASTTPDRASGYTF; cdr3_nt: TGTGCCAGCACTACCCCCGACAGGGCGAGTGGCTACACCTTC
v_call: TRBV9; j_call: TRBJ2-5; clone_size: NA; d_call: TRBD1; cdr3_aa: CASSVASGQSQETQYF; cdr3_nt: TGTGCCAGCAGCGTAGCGTCGGGACAGAGCCAAGAGACCCAGTACTTC
v_call: TRBV30; j_call: TRBJ1-2; clone_size: NA; d_call: NA; cdr3_aa: CAKRKTRENYGYTF; cdr3_nt: TGTGCCAAAAGAAAGACGCGCGAAAACTATGGCTACACCTTC
v_call: TRBV7-6; j_call: TRBJ2-2; clone_size: NA; d_call: TRBD2; cdr3_aa: CASRLAGNTGELFF; cdr3_nt: TGTGCCAGCAGACTAGCGGGGAACACCGGGGAGCTGTTTTTT
v_call: TRBV7-2; j_call: TRBJ2-1; clone_size: NA; d_call: TRBD1; cdr3_aa: CASSRTGDSYNEQFF; cdr3_nt: TGTGCCAGCAGCCGGACAGGGGACTCCTACAATGAGCAGTTCTTC
v_call: TRBV30; j_call: TRBJ1-2; clone_size: once; d_call: NA; cdr3_aa: CATQAGNYGYTF; cdr3_nt: TGTGCCACCCAGGCCGGAAACTATGGCTACACCTTC
v_call: TRBV19; j_call: TRBJ2-1; clone_size: few; d_call: NA; cdr3_aa: CATQGGQSNEQFF; cdr3_nt: TGTGCCACCCAAGGTGGACAGTCCAATGAGCAGTTCTTC
v_call: TRBV19; j_call: TRBJ1-5; clone_size: NA; d_call: TRBD1; cdr3_aa: CASKGTVLWGNQPQHF; cdr3_nt: TGTGCCAGTAAGGGGACAGTCCTCTGGGGCAATCAGCCCCAGCATTTT
v_call: TRBV2; j_call: TRBJ2-2; clone_size: few; d_call: NA; cdr3_aa: CASSDRYTGELFF; cdr3_nt: TGTGCCAGCAGTGATCGATACACCGGGGAGCTGTTTTTT
v_call: TRBV7-2; j_call: TRBJ2-7; clone_size: once; d_call: TRBD2; cdr3_aa: CASSNRGAGAYEQYF; cdr3_nt: TGTGCCAGCAGCAACCGAGGAGCGGGGGCCTACGAGCAGTACTTC
v_call: TRBV28; j_call: TRBJ2-7; clone_size: once; d_call: NA; cdr3_aa: CASRHPDSYEQYF; cdr3_nt: TGTGCCAGCAGGCATCCAGATTCCTACGAGCAGTACTTC
v_call: TRBV19; j_call: TRBJ1-2; clone_size: NA; d_call: TRBD1; cdr3_aa: CASSRTGTGASRLYYGYTF; cdr3_nt: TGTGCCAGTAGCCGTACCGGGACAGGGGCTTCCCGGCTTTACTATGGCTACACCTTC
v_call: TRBV19; j_call: TRBJ1-2; clone_size: NA; d_call: NA; cdr3_aa: CASSTTGSGGYTF; cdr3_nt: TGTGCCAGTAGTACAACAGGGTCCGGCGGCTACACCTTC
v_call: TRBV18; j_call: TRBJ1-5; clone_size: NA; d_call: NA; cdr3_aa: CASSPKVGSGINQPQHF; cdr3_nt: TGTGCCAGCTCACCAAAGGTCGGATCAGGGATCAATCAGCCCCAGCATTTT
v_call: TRBV19; j_call: TRBJ1-1; clone_size: NA; d_call: NA; cdr3_aa: CASSRNTEAFF; cdr3_nt: TGTGCCAGTAGTCGGAACACTGAAGCTTTCTTT
v_call: TRBV7-8; j_call: TRBJ2-7; clone_size: NA; d_call: TRBD1; cdr3_aa: CASILDRSYEQYF; cdr3_nt: TGTGCCTCTATACTGGACAGGTCCTACGAGCAGTACTTC
v_call: TRBV27; j_call: TRBJ2-2; clone_size: NA; d_call: NA; cdr3_aa: CASNLGGGRTGELFF; cdr3_nt: TGTGCCAGCAACCTGGGGGGGGGCCGCACCGGGGAGCTGTTTTTT
v_call: TRBV28; j_call: TRBJ1-5; clone_size: few; d_call: TRBD1; cdr3_aa: CASSLGQANINQPQHF; cdr3_nt: TGTGCCAGCAGTTTAGGACAGGCGAACATTAATCAGCCCCAGCATTTT
v_call: TRBV7-9; j_call: TRBJ2-3; clone_size: NA; d_call: NA; cdr3_aa: CASSPAGAGTDTQYF; cdr3_nt: TGTGCCAGCAGCCCCGCGGGGGCCGGCACAGATACGCAGTATTTT
v_call: TRBV5-1; j_call: TRBJ2-3; clone_size: NA; d_call: TRBD2; cdr3_aa: CASGPRLAGPSTDTQYF; cdr3_nt: TGCGCCAGCGGTCCAAGACTAGCGGGGCCTAGCACAGATACGCAGTATTTT
v_call: TRBV5-6; j_call: TRBJ2-3; clone_size: NA; d_call: TRBD2; cdr3_aa: CASSSGTSGITSTDTQYF; cdr3_nt: TGTGCCAGCAGCTCCGGGACTAGCGGGATAACTAGCACAGATACGCAGTATTTT
v_call: TRBV19; j_call: TRBJ2-3; clone_size: NA; d_call: NA; cdr3_aa: CASSTPGRAQYF; cdr3_nt: TGTGCCAGTAGTACCCCAGGGCGGGCGCAGTATTTT
v_call: TRBV5-1; j_call: TRBJ2-1; clone_size: NA; d_call: TRBD1; cdr3_aa: CASSPGTAFYNEQFF; cdr3_nt: TGCGCCAGCAGCCCTGGGACAGCATTCTACAATGAGCAGTTCTTC
v_call: TRBV6-1; j_call: TRBJ1-1; clone_size: NA; d_call: NA; cdr3_aa: CASTSMVREAFF; cdr3_nt: TGTGCCAGCACCTCGATGGTGCGGGAAGCTTTCTTT
v_call: TRBV4-2; j_call: TRBJ1-2; clone_size: NA; d_call: NA; cdr3_aa: CASSPHVGMGNYGYTF; cdr3_nt: TGTGCCAGCAGCCCACACGTGGGGATGGGGAACTATGGCTACACCTTC
v_call: TRBV5-1; j_call: TRBJ2-2; clone_size: once; d_call: TRBD1; cdr3_aa: CASRDDRGLTGELFF; cdr3_nt: TGCGCCAGCCGGGATGACAGGGGGTTGACCGGGGAGCTGTTTTTT
v_call: TRBV10-1; j_call: TRBJ2-5; clone_size: NA; d_call: TRBD2; cdr3_aa: CANPGTSGENQETQYF; cdr3_nt: TGCGCCAACCCCGGGACTAGCGGGGAAAACCAAGAGACCCAGTACTTC
v_call: TRBV12-5; j_call: TRBJ1-2; clone_size: NA; d_call: NA; cdr3_aa: CASGLGANYGYTF; cdr3_nt: TGTGCTAGTGGTTTGGGAGCGAACTATGGCTACACCTTC
v_call: TRBV9; j_call: TRBJ2-5; clone_size: NA; d_call: NA; cdr3_aa: CASSVDRVGTQYF; cdr3_nt: TGTGCCAGCAGCGTAGACAGGGTGGGGACCCAGTACTTC
v_call: TRBV2; j_call: TRBJ2-3; clone_size: NA; d_call: NA; cdr3_aa: CASSDGKTLGTDTQYF; cdr3_nt: TGTGCCAGCAGTGATGGGAAGACCCTAGGTACAGATACGCAGTATTTT
v_call: TRBV27; j_call: TRBJ2-2; clone_size: NA; d_call: NA; cdr3_aa: CASSSAGQGSGELFF; cdr3_nt: TGTGCCAGCAGTTCCGCGGGGCAGGGCTCCGGGGAGCTGTTTTTT
v_call: TRBV15; j_call: TRBJ2-5; clone_size: NA; d_call: TRBD1; cdr3_aa: CATSRDGQGEETQYF; cdr3_nt: TGTGCCACCAGCAGAGATGGTCAGGGGGAAGAGACCCAGTACTTC
v_call: TRBV6-5; j_call: TRBJ1-2; clone_size: NA; d_call: NA; cdr3_aa: CASSYSGGLGGYTF; cdr3_nt: TGTGCCAGCAGTTACTCGGGGGGTCTGGGGGGCTACACCTTC
v_call: TRBV28; j_call: TRBJ2-7; clone_size: NA; d_call: TRBD1; cdr3_aa: CASSIDRGRGEQYF; cdr3_nt: TGTGCCAGCAGCATCGACAGGGGCCGCGGGGAGCAGTACTTC
v_call: TRBV5-6; j_call: TRBJ1-3; clone_size: few; d_call: NA; cdr3_aa: CASRQMGSTGNTIYF; cdr3_nt: TGTGCCAGCAGACAGATGGGCAGTACTGGAAACACCATATATTTT